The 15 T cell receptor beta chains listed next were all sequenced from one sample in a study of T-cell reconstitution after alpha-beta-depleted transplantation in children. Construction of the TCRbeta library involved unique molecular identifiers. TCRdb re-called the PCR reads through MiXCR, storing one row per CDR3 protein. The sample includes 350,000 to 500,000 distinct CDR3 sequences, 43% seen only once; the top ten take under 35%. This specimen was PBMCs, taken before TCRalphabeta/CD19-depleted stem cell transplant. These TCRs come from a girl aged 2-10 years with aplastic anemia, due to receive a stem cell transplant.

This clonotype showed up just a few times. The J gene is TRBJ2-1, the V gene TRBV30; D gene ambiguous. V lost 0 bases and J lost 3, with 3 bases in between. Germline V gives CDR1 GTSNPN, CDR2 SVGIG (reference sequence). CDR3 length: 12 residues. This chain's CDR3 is CAWSVGYNEQFF. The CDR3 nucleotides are TGTGCCTGGAGTGTGGGCTACAATGAGCAGTTCTTC. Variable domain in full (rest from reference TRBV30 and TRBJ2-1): SQTIHQWPATLVQPVGSPLSLECTVEGTSNPNLYWYRQAAGRGLQLLFYSVGIGQISSEVPQNLSASRPQDRQFILSSKKLLLSDSGFYLCAWSVGYNEQFFGPGTRLTVL.

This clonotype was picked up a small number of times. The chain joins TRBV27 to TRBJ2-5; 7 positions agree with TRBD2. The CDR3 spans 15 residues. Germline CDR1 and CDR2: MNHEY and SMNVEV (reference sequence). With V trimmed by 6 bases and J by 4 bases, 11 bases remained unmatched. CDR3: CASRGRAGKGETQYF. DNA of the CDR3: TGTGCCAGCAGGGGGAGGGCGGGGAAAGGAGAGACCCAGTACTTC.

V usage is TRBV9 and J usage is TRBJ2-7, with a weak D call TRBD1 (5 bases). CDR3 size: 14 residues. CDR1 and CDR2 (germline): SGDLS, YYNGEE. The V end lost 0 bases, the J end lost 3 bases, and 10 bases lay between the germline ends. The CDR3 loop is CASSVGPDNYEQYF. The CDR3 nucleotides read TGTGCCAGCAGCGTAGGTCCGGACAACTACGAGCAGTACTTC.

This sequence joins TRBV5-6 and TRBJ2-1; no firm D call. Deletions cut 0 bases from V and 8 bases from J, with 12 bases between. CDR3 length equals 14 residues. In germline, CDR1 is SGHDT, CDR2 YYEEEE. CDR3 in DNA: TGTGCCAGCAGCTTGGGTCTCGCAGACGATGAGCAGTTCTTC. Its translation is CASSLGLADDEQFF. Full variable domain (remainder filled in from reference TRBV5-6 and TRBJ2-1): DAGVTQSPTHLIKTRGQQVTLRCSPKSGHDTVSWYQQALGQGPQFIFQYYEEEERQRGNFPDRFSGHQFPNYSSELNVNALLLGDSALYLCASSLGLADDEQFFGPGTRLTVL.

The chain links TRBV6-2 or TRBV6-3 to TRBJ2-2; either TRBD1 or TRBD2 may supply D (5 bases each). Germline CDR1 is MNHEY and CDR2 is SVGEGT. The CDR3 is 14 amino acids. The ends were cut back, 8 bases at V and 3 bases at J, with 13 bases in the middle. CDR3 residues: CASYHGAHTGELFF. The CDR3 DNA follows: TGTGCCAGCTACCACGGGGCTCACACCGGGGAGCTGTTTTTT.

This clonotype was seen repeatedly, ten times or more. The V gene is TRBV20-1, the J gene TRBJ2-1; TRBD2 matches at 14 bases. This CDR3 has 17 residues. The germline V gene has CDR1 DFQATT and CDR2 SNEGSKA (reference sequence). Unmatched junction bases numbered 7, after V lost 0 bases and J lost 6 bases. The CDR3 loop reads CSARDFGLAGGSNEQFF. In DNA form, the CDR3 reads TGCAGTGCTAGAGATTTTGGACTAGCGGGAGGATCCAATGAGCAGTTCTTC.

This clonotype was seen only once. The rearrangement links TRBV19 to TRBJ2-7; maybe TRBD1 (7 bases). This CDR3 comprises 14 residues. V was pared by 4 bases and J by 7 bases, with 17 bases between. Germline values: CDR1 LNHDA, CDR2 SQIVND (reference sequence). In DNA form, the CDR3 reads TGTGCCAGTAGTAGCCTCGAGGGGGCGGGAGAGCAGTACTTC. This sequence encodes CASSSLEGAGEQYF. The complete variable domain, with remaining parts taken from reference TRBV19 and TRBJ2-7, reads DGGITQSPKYLFRKEGQNVTLSCEQNLNHDAMYWYRQDPGQGLRLIYYSQIVNDFQKGDIAEGYSVSREKKESFPLTVTSAQKNPTAFYLCASSSLEGAGEQYFGPGTRLTVT.

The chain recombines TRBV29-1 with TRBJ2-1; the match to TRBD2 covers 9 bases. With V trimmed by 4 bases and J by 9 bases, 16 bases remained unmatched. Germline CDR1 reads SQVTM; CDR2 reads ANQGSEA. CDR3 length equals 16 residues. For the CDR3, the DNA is TGCAGCGTTGTCGCGGGGGGGACAAATGGACCGAGTGAGCAGTTCTTC. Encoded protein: CSVVAGGTNGPSEQFF.

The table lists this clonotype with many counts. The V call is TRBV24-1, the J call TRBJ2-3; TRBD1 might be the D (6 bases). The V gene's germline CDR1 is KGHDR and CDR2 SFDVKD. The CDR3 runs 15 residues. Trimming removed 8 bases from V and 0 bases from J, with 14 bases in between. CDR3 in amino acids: CATMILGASTDTQYF. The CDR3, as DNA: TGTGCCACCATGATTTTGGGGGCTAGCACAGATACGCAGTATTTT.

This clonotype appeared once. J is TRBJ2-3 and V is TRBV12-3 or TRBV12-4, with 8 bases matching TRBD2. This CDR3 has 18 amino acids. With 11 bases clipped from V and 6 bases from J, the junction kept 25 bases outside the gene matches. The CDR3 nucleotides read TGTGCCCGCTGTTTAACCCAGTGGCCGGGAGGGCCGTGGGATACGCAGTATTTT. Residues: CARCLTQWPGGPWDTQYF.

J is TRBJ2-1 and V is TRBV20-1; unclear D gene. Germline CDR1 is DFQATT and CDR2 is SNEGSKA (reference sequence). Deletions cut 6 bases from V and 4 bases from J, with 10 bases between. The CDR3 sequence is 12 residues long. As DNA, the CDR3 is TGCAGTGCCCGGCAGTCTTACAATGAGCAGTTCTTC. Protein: CSARQSYNEQFF.

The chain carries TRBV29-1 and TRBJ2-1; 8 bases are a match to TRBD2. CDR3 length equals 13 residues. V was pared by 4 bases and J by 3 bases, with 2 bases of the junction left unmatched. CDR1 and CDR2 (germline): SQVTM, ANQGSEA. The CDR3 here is CSVVSGNYNEQFF. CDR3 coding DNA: TGCAGCGTTGTTAGCGGGAACTACAATGAGCAGTTCTTC.

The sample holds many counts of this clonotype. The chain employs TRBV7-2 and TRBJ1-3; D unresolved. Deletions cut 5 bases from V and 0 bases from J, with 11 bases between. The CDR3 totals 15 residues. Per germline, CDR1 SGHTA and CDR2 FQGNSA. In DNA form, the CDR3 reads TGTGCCAGCAGCGCATACATTAGCTCTGGAAACACCATATATTTT. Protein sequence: CASSAYISSGNTIYF.

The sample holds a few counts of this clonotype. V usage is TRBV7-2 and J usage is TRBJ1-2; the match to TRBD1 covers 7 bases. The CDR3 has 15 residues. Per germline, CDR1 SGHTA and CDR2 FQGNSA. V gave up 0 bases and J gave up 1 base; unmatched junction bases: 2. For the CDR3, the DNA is TGTGCCAGCAGCTTAGCCCAGGGGGGTAACTATGGCTACACCTTC. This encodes CASSLAQGGNYGYTF.

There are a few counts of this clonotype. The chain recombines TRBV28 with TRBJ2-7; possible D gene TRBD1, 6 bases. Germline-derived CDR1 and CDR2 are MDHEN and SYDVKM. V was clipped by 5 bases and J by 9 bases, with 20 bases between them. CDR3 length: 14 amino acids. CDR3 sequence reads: CASSPPDSLPGQYF. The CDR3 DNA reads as TGTGCCAGCAGTCCCCCGGACAGCCTTCCTGGGCAGTACTTC.